These 27 T cell receptor beta chains were all obtained from the same sample, sequenced in a study of blood T cells in healthy people across ages. It was with a sample-barcoded 5' primer and a J-beta primer mix that a second PCR of about 6 to 12 cycles was run. Each CDR3 protein gets one entry after TCRdb re-called the 5' RACE reads with MiXCR. Of around 800,000 distinct CDR3 sequences listed, more than 25% are singletons. In addition, the sample was reused for a study of T cells of mothers and their children.

Sequenced material: blood. The origin of the receptors is a boy younger than 18 in good health.

The genes are TRBV29-1 and TRBJ1-3, with 11 bases lining up with TRBD1. The CDR3 consists of 13 residues. Germline V lookup: CDR1 SQVTM, CDR2 ANQGSEA. After removal of 7 bases from V and 6 bases from J, the junction contained 5 bases not matched to a gene. CDR3 loop: CSAGTGGTNTIYF. CDR3 sequence (DNA): TGCAGCGCCGGGACAGGGGGAACAAACACCATATATTTT.

In its sample, this clonotype was seen a few times. This chain links TRBV29-1 with TRBJ2-7, with TRBD1 matching 7 bases. Germline V gene sequence: CDR1 SQVTM, CDR2 ANQGSEA. This CDR3 spans 12 amino acids. With 7 bases clipped from V and 2 bases from J, the junction kept 5 bases outside the gene matches. Here the CDR3 reads CSGRQGPYEQYF. The CDR3 region has the DNA TGCAGCGGAAGACAGGGACCCTACGAGCAGTACTTC.

A few counts support this clonotype. The chain employs TRBV7-6 and TRBJ2-5; tentative D call: TRBD2 (5 bases). Germline V gene sequence: CDR1 SGHVS, CDR2 FNYEAQ. Trimming shortened V by 4 bases and J by 4 bases, and 31 bases separated the two germline ends. The CDR3 spans 20 residues. The chain's CDR3 is CASSSATGRSRGFVLETQYF. DNA for the CDR3: TGTGCCAGCAGCTCCGCGACGGGAAGGTCGCGCGGGTTTGTTTTAGAGACCCAGTACTTC.

This clonotype has only a few counts. The genes are TRBV12-3 or TRBV12-4 and TRBJ1-4, with TRBD1 matching over 9 bases. Germline trimming cut 6 bases from V and 7 bases from J; bases unmatched to any gene: 6. The CDR3 consists of 14 residues. The DNA of the CDR3 is TGTGCCAGCAGCTCCGGGACAGGGAGTGAAAAACTGTTTTTT. This translates into CASSSGTGSEKLFF.

This clonotype turned up a few times. The chain has TRBV20-1 and TRBJ2-4; a weak D match, TRBD1 (6 bases). Germline CDR1 DFQATT, CDR2 SNEGSKA (reference sequence). The CDR3 covers 17 residues. With 3 bases removed from V and 3 bases from J, the gap between germline ends came to 21 bases. As DNA, the CDR3 is TGCAGTGCTAGCACAGGGTGGAGCGGATCTGGCAAAAACATTCAGTACTTC. This codes for CSASTGWSGSGKNIQYF.

This clonotype appeared a few times. The chain combines TRBV7-2 with TRBJ2-5, with D possibly being TRBD1 (6 bases). V lost 5 bases and J 2 bases, leaving 15 bases between the germline ends. This CDR3 has 15 amino acids. CDR1 is SGHTA and CDR2 is FQGNSA in the germline V gene. In DNA, the CDR3 is TGTGCCAGCAGCCAAATCCCCGGACAGCAAGAGACCCAGTACTTC. Encoded protein: CASSQIPGQQETQYF.

The rearrangement joins TRBV10-1 to TRBJ1-6; a weak D match, TRBD1 (5 bases). Germline V gene data show CDR1 as WNHNN and CDR2 as SYGVQD (reference sequence). Trimming left V 10 bases short and J 8 bases short, with 15 bases between. This CDR3 is 13 amino acids long. CDR3 amino acids: CANKGVSDSPLHF. The CDR3 bases are TGCGCCAACAAAGGGGTTTCGGATTCACCCCTCCACTTT.

This clonotype was detected only a few times. This chain links TRBV11-1 with TRBJ2-1, with 11 nucleotides matching TRBD2. Germline V gene sequence: CDR1 SGHAT, CDR2 FQDESV (reference sequence). The CDR3 runs to 19 residues. V was pared by 1 base and J by 4 bases, with 12 bases of the junction left unmatched. The CDR3 loop reads CASSLDEWSSGGTYNEQFF. The DNA for the CDR3 is TGTGCCAGCAGCTTAGATGAGTGGTCTAGCGGGGGGACGTACAATGAGCAGTTCTTC. Full variable domain (rest looked up from reference TRBV11-1 and TRBJ2-1): EAEVAQSPRYKITEKSQAVAFWCDPISGHATLYWYRQILGQGPELLVQFQDESVVDDSQLPKDRFSAERLKGVDSTLKIQPAELGDSAMYLCASSLDEWSSGGTYNEQFFGPGTRLTVL.

The J gene is TRBJ2-5, the V gene TRBV5-1; 11 nucleotides align to TRBD2. Near its end, the DNA agrees better with TRBJ2-1, so the J call may be wrong. Looked up from germline, CDR1 is SGHRS and CDR2 is YFSETQ. The length of the CDR3 is 15 residues. This chain's CDR3 is CASRLPGTSGNEQFF. The CDR3 region has the DNA TGCGCCAGCAGACTTCCCGGGACTAGCGGAAATGAGCAGTTCTTC.

This clonotype appeared a few times. The chain couples TRBV6-1 to TRBJ1-2; possibly TRBD1 for D (6 bases). CDR1 MNHNS and CDR2 SASEGT come from the germline V gene. Between the trimmed V and J ends, which lost 7 bases and 5 bases, there was a span of 11 bases. CDR3 length equals 12 residues. The CDR3 reads CASNRDVYGYTF. Written as DNA, the CDR3 is TGTGCCAGCAACAGGGATGTATATGGCTACACCTTC.

This clonotype came up a few times. This chain uses TRBV7-3 with TRBJ1-3, with D perhaps TRBD1 (5 bases). The CDR3 extends over 15 amino acids. V lost 1 base, J lost 1 base, and 8 bases lay in between. CDR1 and CDR2 (germline): SGHTA, FQGTGA. The CDR3 is CASSLNPGSGNTIYF. Written as DNA, the CDR3 is TGTGCCAGCAGCTTAAACCCAGGGTCTGGAAACACCATATATTTT.

In this sample, this clonotype turned up a few times. This chain links TRBV5-6 with TRBJ1-3; D ambiguous. There are 16 residues in the CDR3. Trimming removed 6 bases at V and 0 bases at J, with 16 bases between. Germline V lookup: CDR1 SGHDT, CDR2 YYEEEE. The CDR3 loop reads CASNLGPTSSGNTIYF. The CDR3 coding sequence is TGTGCCAGCAATCTCGGACCTACGAGCTCTGGAAACACCATATATTTT.

The chain uses TRBV5-1 and TRBJ2-3, with 9 positions matching TRBD1. Trimming removed 3 bases from V and 4 bases from J; junction bases left unmatched: 6. Germline CDR1 SGHRS, CDR2 YFSETQ. The CDR3 has 15 residues. The CDR3 sequence is CASSYAGTGSDTQYF. In DNA, the CDR3 is TGCGCCAGCAGCTATGCCGGGACAGGGTCAGATACGCAGTATTTT.

The rearrangement links TRBV19 to TRBJ2-5; D tentatively fits TRBD1 or TRBD2 (5 bases each). The J call may be incorrect, as the DNA end agrees better with TRBJ2-1. Per the germline V gene, CDR1 is LNHDA and CDR2 is SQIVND (reference sequence). CDR3 length: 12 residues. In DNA, the CDR3 is TGTGCCAGTAGTATTGGGGGAAATGAGCAGTTCTTC. It codes for CASSIGGNEQFF.

This clonotype was seen a handful of times. The chain links TRBV12-3 or TRBV12-4 to TRBJ1-2, with a tentative D call TRBD1 (5 bases). With 6 bases removed from V and 3 bases from J, the gap between germline ends came to 17 bases. The CDR3 is 15 amino acids. The CDR3 DNA follows: TGTGCCAGCAGCCTGGACAACAACCCTTACTATGGCTACACCTTC. This encodes CASSLDNNPYYGYTF.

On this clonotype itself: An end of the junction does not agree with germline; a read error may underlie this. The chain recombines TRBV20-1 with TRBJ2-5, with a possible D match to TRBD1 (5 bases). Looked up from germline, CDR1 is DFQATT and CDR2 is SNEGSKA (reference sequence). The CDR3 runs to 12 residues. CDR3 region: CSARFSLTVTVF. CDR3 bases: TGCAGTGCTAGATTTTCTTTGACAGTCACGGTCTTC.

This clonotype appeared a few times. This chain links TRBV6-5 with TRBJ2-3, with no clear D. Trimming took 2 bases from V and 0 from J, leaving 6 bases between them. The germline CDR1 and CDR2 sequences are MNHEY and SVGAGI. This CDR3 spans 14 amino acids. CDR3 in amino acids: CASSYGVSTDTQYF. CDR3 DNA sequence: TGTGCCAGCAGTTACGGGGTTAGCACAGATACGCAGTATTTT.

This clonotype was detected a few times. This chain connects TRBV5-1 to TRBJ1-2, with D unresolved. This CDR3 comprises 14 residues. Germline CDR1 is SGHRS and CDR2 is YFSETQ. Trimming stripped 0 bases from V and 2 bases from J, with 8 bases between. CDR3 DNA sequence: TGCGCCAGCAGCTTGGACAAACGGAACTATGGCTACACCTTC. This gives the protein CASSLDKRNYGYTF.

This rearrangement joins TRBV7-3 to TRBJ2-3; 15 nucleotides match TRBD2. The V gene's germline CDR1 is SGHTA and CDR2 FQGTGA. Unmatched junction bases numbered 6, after V lost 5 bases and J lost 0 bases. This CDR3 contains 18 residues. CDR3 coding DNA: TGTGCCAGCAGCATGGGACTAGCGGGGGGAAGAAGCACAGATACGCAGTATTTT. It yields the protein CASSMGLAGGRSTDTQYF. Full variable domain (outside the CDR3, taken from reference TRBV7-3 and TRBJ2-3): GAGVSQTPSNKVTEKGKYVELRCDPISGHTALYWYRQSLGQGPEFLIYFQGTGAADDSGLPNDRFFAVRPEGSVSTLKIQRTERGDSAVYLCASSMGLAGGRSTDTQYFGPGTRLTVL.

This clonotype appeared a few times. The genes are TRBV20-1 and TRBJ1-1; D is undetermined. The V gene lost 5 bases and the J gene lost 3 bases, with 16 bases spanning the gap. This CDR3 has 14 amino acids. The germline V gene encodes CDR1 DFQATT and CDR2 SNEGSKA (reference sequence). The CDR3 region is CSASGSRFDTEAFF. The DNA for the CDR3 is TGCAGTGCTTCCGGGTCGCGCTTTGACACTGAAGCTTTCTTT.

This rearrangement joins TRBV7-9 to TRBJ2-6; D call uncertain. The germline V gene has CDR1 SEHNR and CDR2 FQNEAQ (reference sequence). V lost 5 bases and J 7 bases, leaving 6 bases between the germline ends. The CDR3 consists of 12 residues. CDR3 sequence (DNA): TGTGCCAGCAGCCGAGTAGCCAACGTCCTGACTTTC. It translates to CASSRVANVLTF.

In DNA, the CDR3 is TGTGCCAGCAGCTTGGGAGTCGGACAGACAAATGAAAAACTGTTTTTT. It translates to CASSLGVGQTNEKLFF. This chain links TRBV5-5 with TRBJ1-4; a weak D match, TRBD1 (6 bases). Germline V gene sequence: CDR1 SGHKS, CDR2 YYEKEE (reference sequence). V gave up 0 bases and J gave up 5 bases, with 14 bases separating them. CDR3 size: 16 residues.

This rearrangement joins TRBV6-1 to TRBJ2-7, with TRBD1 identical over 11 bases. J lost 3 bases, V lost 7 bases, and 8 bases had no gene match. The CDR3 length is 15 residues. Germline-derived CDR1 and CDR2 are MNHNS and SASEGT. As DNA, the CDR3 is TGTGCCAGCACCCCATTGGGGACAGGGGGCTACGAGCAGTACTTC. This codes for CASTPLGTGGYEQYF.

This chain joins TRBV28 and TRBJ1-1; unclear D gene. V shed 5 bases and J shed 6 bases, with 7 bases lying between them. The CDR3 consists of 11 residues. Germline CDR1 MDHEN, CDR2 SYDVKM. The CDR3 loop reads CASSQTSEAFF. In DNA, the CDR3 is TGTGCCAGCAGTCAGACCTCTGAAGCTTTCTTT.

This chain links TRBV13 with TRBJ2-2; 7 nucleotides align to TRBD2. Germline assignment: CDR1 PRHDT and CDR2 FYEKMQ (reference sequence). V dropped 5 bases and J dropped 6; count of bases not matched to a gene: 6. The CDR3 is made up of 14 amino acids. The DNA for the CDR3 is TGTGCCAGCAGCCTCGGACTAGGTGCCGGGGAGCTGTTTTTT. Translation gives CASSLGLGAGELFF.

The rearrangement uses TRBV6-5 and TRBJ1-2; TRBD1 agrees at 8 bases. The CDR3 spans 15 residues. The V gene end was trimmed by 2 bases and the J gene end by 8 bases; junction bases not matched to a gene: 10. CDR1 MNHEY and CDR2 SVGAGI come from the germline V gene. The CDR3 DNA follows: TGTGCCAGCAGTTACCCCGGGACAGGTTCTATGGGCTACACCTTC. This encodes CASSYPGTGSMGYTF.

This sequence joins TRBV10-3 and TRBJ2-6; a weak D match, TRBD1 (5 bases). The CDR3 contains 13 residues. The germline V gene encodes CDR1 ENHRY and CDR2 SYGVKD. The germline V and J ends were trimmed by 8 bases and 2 bases, with 7 bases remaining between them. The CDR3 spells CAIWGTGANVLTF. The CDR3 coding sequence is TGTGCCATCTGGGGCACTGGGGCCAACGTCCTGACTTTC.